This TCR beta chain was profiled in a study of tumor and adjacent non-tumor tissue in lung cancer. The template was RNA from unsorted bulk tissue. The CDR3 loop spans 14 amino acids. Germline V lookup: CDR1 DFQATT, CDR2 SNEGSKA (reference sequence). V was trimmed by 5 bases and J by 2 bases, leaving 16 bases between them. The library came from three nested PCR rounds adapted from ARM-PCR protocols. TCRdb itself ran the multiplex PCR reads through MiXCR, one entry per CDR3 protein. The sample records roughly 220,000 distinct CDR3 sequences, around 71% being singletons. As to this clonotype: What it binds is unknown.

Study-wide results and limits: TCR diversity was significantly greater in tumor than normal lung tissue.

The sequenced sample was lung tumor tissue. This rearrangement joins TRBV20-1 to TRBJ2-7, with D maybe TRBD2 (5 bases). The TCR comes from a man in his sixties with non-small cell lung cancer. The CDR3 nucleotides are TGCAGTGCTGGCGTGACGGGGAAGCCCTACGAGCAGTACTTC. Protein: CSAGVTGKPYEQYF.